This TCR beta chain was obtained from a study of shared clonotypes between healthy human individuals. Across the study: CD4 naive and CD4 memory each took three plates per donor, while CD8 naive took two and CD8 memory one.

Findings of the study overall: Lower generation probabilities were found for non-shared clonotypes than for those shared by all four donors. Of the naive CD4 clonotypes, roughly 5.2% were shared across a few donors.

V was trimmed by 2 bases and J by 4 bases, leaving 3 bases between them. The length of the CDR3 is 11 residues. The germline gives CDR1 MDHEN, CDR2 SYDVKM. The repertoire was sequenced with immunoSEQ multiplex PCR; TCRdb's copy has only in-frame clones and lacks some. This sample has roughly 2.5 million clones, with around 94% found just once. Concerning this clone: Its antigen is as yet unknown. The same CDR3 can be traced to other DNA sequences in this sample.

The rearrangement links TRBV28 to TRBJ2-7, with no clear D. The TCR originated in a man between 18 and 29 years old in good health. What was sequenced was naive CD4+ T cells sorted from blood. Subset: CD45RA+ positively selected. DNA for the CDR3: TGTGCCAGCAGTTTACTTTACGAGCAGTACTTC. Its translation is CASSLLYEQYF.